The text below deals with one TCR beta chain. This clonotype was observed a single time. Its antigen is unknown. The input lacks base qualities; no much larger clone sits a single base away. On its own, one read is weak support. The data belong to a study of T cells after yellow fever vaccination (dated by TCRdb to between 2017 and 2020). About the investigation overall: Libraries from fractions with low cell numbers were prepared with the SMART-Seq v4 Ultra Low Input RNA kit. The cohort comprised two healthy male donors, one aged 18 to 30 and one aged 30 to 40 years. To follow T-cell clones before and after both primary and booster YFV17D yellow fever vaccination, bulk TCR alpha and beta repertoires underwent longitudinal sequencing. Blood samples were taken at several timepoints before and after primary and secondary immunization, and bulk PBMC replicates and cell subsets were isolated.

Overall study results and their limits: Compared with the primary T-cell response, the secondary T-cell response was weaker but faster, peaking on day 5 rather than day 15. After the booster, most clones that had expanded after primary vaccination were detected again (nearly 97% of CD4 and around nine tenths of CD8), suggesting broad maintenance of memory. Because the study included only a couple of donors, the extent to which the findings can be generalized is limited. A small fraction of clonotypes showed up in both the CD4 and CD8 compartments, probably as a result of convergent recombination. Computational filtering was required because FACS-sorted repertoires could contain abundant contaminating clonotypes from the bulk population.

TCR cDNA was synthesized by 5'RACE template switching, through which a universal primer site and unique molecular identifiers were introduced. Priming for cDNA synthesis came from both the TCR alpha and TCR beta constant segments. Library amplification involved two PCR steps, and the second step added sample barcodes and sequencing adapters. Libraries were sequenced on Illumina HiSeq 2500 (2x100 bp) or NovaSeq (2x150 bp). On the authors' methods: Reads were demultiplexed and collapsed into UMI consensus sequences with MIGEC, and V(D)J alignment was performed with MiXCR. Clonotypes responding to the vaccine were identified with edgeR on replicate PBMC samples, with the criteria of FDR below 0.01 and a log2 fold change above 5 up to day 15. Each bulk clonotype received a CD4 or CD8 identity based on whether the sequenced CD4 or CD8 repertoire contained that clonotype at higher abundance. Through fastp at Q25 and MiXCR, TCRdb rebuilt clones from the public reads, retaining in-frame beta chains. CDR3 protein duplicates are merged, each entry listing the most common genes and DNA. TCRdb's processing, not the authors', yielded these V and J calls. The table for this sample lists 300,000 to 400,000 distinct CDR3 sequences; 8% to 9.5% of them were counted only once. Roughly a sixth of the sample comes from the top ten.

There are 14 amino acids in the CDR3, from cysteine to phenylalanine inclusive. CDR3 DNA is the only sequence kept; it has 42 bases, read in frame from the first base. V loses 3 bases of germline sequence and J loses 6 bases, and the interval between the two ends is 12 bases. Sample treatment or condition, as interpreted from the label and publication: live attenuated yellow fever vaccine strain. At each blood-draw timepoint, two biological replicates of bulk PBMCs were collected. PBMCs were isolated from peripheral blood using a standard Ficoll-Paque protocol. TriZol was used to extract RNA from bulk PBMCs, from CD4 and CD8 fractions, and from dextramer-positive and dextramer-negative fractions.

The chain joins TRBV12-3 or TRBV12-4 to TRBJ2-4, with no reliable assignment of the D segment. This sequence was found in a man between 18 and 35 years old who received the YFV17D yellow fever vaccine. Sequenced material: PBMCs, taken about 41 days after the first yellow fever vaccination. The bases are TGTGCCAGCAGTTTTGAGGCTGTCTTAAACATTCAGTACTTC. It translates to CASSFEAVLNIQYF.